Included here is one T cell receptor (beta chain) sequence, with context. This clonotype has at least ten counts. Its antigen specificity is not known. Per-base quality was not reported, and no clone a single base away is much larger than it. The sample comes from a study of T cells in Graves' hyperthyroidism and ophthalmopathy (dated by TCRdb to about 2019). With respect to the entire study: Peripheral blood samples were taken at the time of initial diagnosis, prior to any treatment. The study also compared thyroid tissue and blood T-cell repertoires from a handful of Graves' hyperthyroidism patients. The roughly 100 discovery patients were randomly divided into training and test sets at a 7:3 ratio. An independent validation cohort of 18 to 20 hyperthyroidism patients and over 15 patients who later progressed to ophthalmopathy tested prospective prediction of ophthalmopathy. To identify distinguishing TCR V-J signatures, a discovery cohort of 95 to 100 patients was used, comprising 40 to 45 with Graves' ophthalmopathy and some 60 with stable Graves' hyperthyroidism. The paper reports TCR Vbeta CDR3 sequencing of 135 peripheral blood samples: fewer than 50 ophthalmopathy, 75 to 80 hyperthyroidism and some 17 progressor patients. After sampling, hyperthyroidism patients received methimazole starting at 30 mg daily, and ophthalmopathy patients received high-dose intravenous methylprednisolone. Findings and caveats that apply to the study as a whole: No statistical method was used to set the sample size in advance, and investigators knew the group allocation. During validation, the model predicted progression to ophthalmopathy a median of approximately six months ahead of onset, with roughly 65% sensitivity and 72% to 80% specificity. Most expanded thyroid clonotypes (frequency above 0.001) were also found in blood, which suggests that blood repertoires may mirror thyroid immune responses. Ophthalmopathy was separated from stable hyperthyroidism by a 13 V-J signature model, with 87.88% sensitivity and about 81% specificity obtained in cross-validation and 80%/75% obtained in testing.

Moderately to severely active disease, a Clinical Activity Score of at least 3, a NOSPECS grade of at least 4, and a duration under 3 months were present in ophthalmopathy patients. Patients with uncontrolled infections, other autoimmune diseases, pregnancy or lactation were excluded. Clinical symptoms, serum thyroxine and TRAb, thyroid ultrasound, and orbital computed tomography formed the basis for the diagnoses. PBMCs were separated from 10 ml of fresh peripheral blood using Ficoll-Paque density gradient centrifugation. Total RNA was extracted with Trizol reagent, and quality was checked on an Agilent 2100 Bioanalyzer. Amplification of TCR beta CDR3 regions was carried out from RNA transcripts. The first round of RT-PCR for the TCR CDR3 was performed with the HTBI primer set and the Qiagen OneStep RT-PCR kit. Libraries were constructed in a second round of multiplex PCR, after which size selection and purification were performed. The libraries were sequenced on an Illumina HiSeq2000 using paired-end 100 bp reads. The authors' pipeline ran thus. SOAPnuke was used to process the raw data, with reads discarded if the reads contained adapters or uncalled bases, had a mean Phred below 15, or lacked an exact constant-primer or identifier match. High-quality paired reads were merged using COPE v1.2.5, and each unique nucleotide sequence was defined as a clonotype. MiTCR v1.1 was used to align the clonotypes against IMGT TRBV, TRBD and TRBJ reference segments. Only V-J combinations with frequency above 0.0001, covering roughly 99% of repertoires, were analysed. The TCS score was defined as the ratio of F50 (clonal expansion) to E x V (chaos), calculated using BLOSUM62-based TCRdist between CDR3 peptides within each V-J. Welch's t-statistics and random forest reduced around 520 V-J features to 13, which were used in a naive Bayes classifier (R e1071). The raw public reads went through TCRdb reprocessing: fastp at Q25, MiXCR clone calling, in-frame beta chains kept. Duplicate CDR3 protein sequences are folded into a single record with the most common DNA and genes. TCRdb's processing, not the authors' own work, is the source of the V and J calls. The sample table contains about 270,000 distinct CDR3 sequences; only one count was recorded for almost 25% of them. Approximately 32% of the sample is taken by the ten largest.

The CDR3 starts with the cysteine, ends with the phenylalanine, and has 15 residues. Of the read, only the CDR3 DNA is kept; its 45 bases are in frame from base 1. Germline trimming: 5 bases from V, 1 base from J; junction bases outside gene matches: 3. CDR1 and CDR2, per the germline V gene (reference sequence), are LNHDA and SQIVND. The sample was blood. This chain is built from TRBV19 and TRBJ1-5, with 9 bases in between that match TRBD1. This receptor was identified in a woman in her thirties or forties with Graves' ophthalmopathy. The CDR3 sequence is CASSAQGASNQPQHF. The nucleotide sequence reads as follows: TGTGCCAGTAGTGCACAGGGGGCGAGCAATCAGCCCCAGCATTTT.